These 29 T cell receptor beta chains share one sample of origin, sequenced in a study of cytomegalovirus exposure and HLA in healthy donors. Researchers ran the PCR with 60 Vbeta and 13 Jbeta primers. The assay was immunoSEQ multiplex PCR, and TCRdb's table has in-frame clones only and misses some. The data show fewer than 200,000 clones, approximately 80% seen once. Sequences were obtained from PBMCs. These TCRs come from a man between 35 and 55 years old in good health and CMV-seronegative.

The gene calls are TRBV6-6 and TRBJ1-2, with 7 bases matching TRBD1. CDR3 length: 14 amino acids. Trimming at V came to 1 base and at J to 7 bases, leaving 6 bases not matched to a gene. The germline V gene has CDR1 MNHNY and CDR2 SVGAGI (reference sequence). The CDR3 region has the DNA TGTGCCAGCAGTTACTACAGACAGGGTAGTGGCTACACCTTC. This codes for CASSYYRQGSGYTF.

This rearrangement joins TRBV6-1 to TRBJ2-7; TRBD2 is a possible D gene (5 bases). Germline V gene lookup returns CDR1 MNHNS and CDR2 SASEGT. Trimming stripped 7 bases from V and 3 bases from J, with 19 bases between. The CDR3 has 15 residues. The CDR3 bases are TGTGCCAGCATTCTCACAACCGGGATTTACTACGAGCAGTACTTC. Translated: CASILTTGIYYEQYF.

This clone has just a few counts. This same CDR3 is encoded by further DNA sequences in the sample. The chain is built from TRBV6-5 and TRBJ2-2, with 9 bases aligning to TRBD1. CDR1 is MNHEY and CDR2 is SVGAGI in the germline V gene. The V segment lost 5 bases and the J segment 2 bases; nucleotides outside the gene matches: 3. The CDR3 loop spans 15 amino acids. The CDR3 nucleotides are TGTGCCAGCAGTCCGGGACAGGGCAACACCGGGGAGCTGTTTTTT. Its protein is CASSPGQGNTGELFF.

This clone appeared a single time. The chain links TRBV10-3 to TRBJ2-1, with TRBD2 matching 13 bases. V was pared by 4 bases and J by 4 bases, with 4 bases of the junction left unmatched. The germline CDR1 and CDR2 sequences are ENHRY and SYGVKD. The CDR3 sequence is 16 residues long. The CDR3, as DNA: TGTGCCATCAGTGGGTTACTAGCGGGGGGGTACAATGAGCAGTTCTTC. Protein sequence: CAISGLLAGGYNEQFF.

The rearrangement joins TRBV2 to TRBJ1-1; tentative D call: TRBD1 (5 bases). The germline V gene encodes CDR1 SNHLY and CDR2 FYNNEI. There are 16 residues in the CDR3. V lost 6 bases to trimming and J lost 5 bases, with 22 bases between them. This chain's CDR3 is CASRIRDWYSWTEAFF. The CDR3 bases are TGTGCCAGCAGGATCCGGGACTGGTATTCGTGGACTGAAGCTTTCTTT.

This clone was found once. The chain carries TRBV2 and TRBJ1-1, with D possibly TRBD1 on 5 matching bases. The CDR3 is made up of 14 amino acids. Germline values: CDR1 SNHLY, CDR2 FYNNEI. Trimming shortened V by 4 bases and J by 3 bases, and 12 bases separated the two germline ends. CDR3 amino acids: CASSVGHDYTEAFF. The CDR3 DNA reads TGTGCCAGCAGTGTAGGACATGATTACACTGAAGCTTTCTTT. The variable domain in full, with the rest retrieved from reference TRBV2 and TRBJ1-1, is EPEVTQTPSHQVTQMGQEVILRCVPISNHLYFYWYRQILGQKVEFLVSFYNNEISEKSEIFDDQFSVERPDGSNFTLKIRSTKLEDSAMYFCASSVGHDYTEAFFGQGTRLTVV.

The chain joins TRBV19 to TRBJ2-3, with D tentatively TRBD2 (5 bases). The CDR3 has 14 residues. The germline CDR1 and CDR2 sequences are LNHDA and SQIVND (reference sequence). Trimming removed 7 bases from V and 6 bases from J, with 17 bases in between. The CDR3 sequence: CASTPEATRDTQYF. The CDR3 coding sequence is TGTGCCAGTACCCCGGAGGCGACCCGGGATACGCAGTATTTT.

This clone was counted between two and nine times. V is TRBV4-2 and J is TRBJ1-4; D unresolved. The V gene lost 4 bases and the J gene lost 8 bases, with 17 bases spanning the gap. CDR1 LGHNA and CDR2 YNFKEQ come from the germline V gene. There are 15 residues in the CDR3. The CDR3 here is CASSLRTPGGEKLFF. Written as DNA, the CDR3 is TGTGCCAGCAGCCTACGGACCCCAGGCGGGGAAAAACTGTTTTTT.

Note on this clone: At one end, the junction sequence differs from germline, possibly due to a read error. The CDR3 sequence: CSRGLVNPEAFF. As DNA, the CDR3 is TGCTCCAGGGGGCTGGTAAACCCTGAAGCTTTCTTT. The chain combines TRBV5-1 with TRBJ1-1; the match to TRBD1 covers 8 bases. There are 12 residues in the CDR3. CDR1 and CDR2 from the germline V gene are SGHRS and YFSETQ.

The chain carries TRBV27 and TRBJ1-2, with TRBD1 matching over 7 bases. This CDR3 region has 14 residues. Germline V gene lookup returns CDR1 MNHEY and CDR2 SMNVEV (reference sequence). Trimming at V came to 7 bases and at J to 14 bases, leaving 19 bases not matched to a gene. This CDR3 reads CASTSPGQSHWLTF. For the CDR3, the DNA is TGTGCCAGCACTTCACCGGGACAGTCCCACTGGTTGACCTTC.

The rearrangement uses TRBV9 and TRBJ2-7, with 8 bases identical to TRBD1. The V gene's germline CDR1 is SGDLS and CDR2 YYNGEE. The V segment lost 0 bases and the J segment 2 bases; nucleotides outside the gene matches: 4. The CDR3 length is 15 residues. The CDR3 region has the DNA TGTGCCAGCAGCGTAGTTGCAGGGGGCCCCTACGAGCAGTACTTC. Translation gives CASSVVAGGPYEQYF.

V is TRBV27 and J is TRBJ2-1; possibly TRBD1 for D (6 bases). Germline CDR1 is MNHEY and CDR2 is SMNVEV (reference sequence). V was pared by 5 bases and J by 10 bases, with 24 bases between. The CDR3 spans 16 residues. CDR3 sequence (DNA): TGTGCCAGCAGTCTACGTCCCGGGACAAGGCTGGGGGAGCAGTTCTTC. Translation: CASSLRPGTRLGEQFF.

The rearrangement uses TRBV4-1 and TRBJ2-5; 12 positions match TRBD2. V shed 0 bases and J 9 bases; nucleotides not matched to a gene: 5. CDR1 MGHRA and CDR2 YSYEKL come from the germline V gene. CDR3 length equals 15 residues. This CDR3 is CASSQERLAGVAQYF. CDR3 sequence (DNA): TGCGCCAGCAGCCAAGAAAGACTAGCGGGGGTGGCCCAGTACTTC.

The chain employs TRBV5-1 and TRBJ2-7; the D gene is possibly TRBD1 (6 bases). The ends were cut back, 0 bases at V and 2 bases at J, with 9 bases in the middle. The germline CDR1 and CDR2 sequences are SGHRS and YFSETQ. The CDR3 sequence is 14 residues long. The CDR3 sequence is CASSLGGPPYEQYF. CDR3 sequence (DNA): TGCGCCAGCAGCTTGGGGGGGCCGCCCTACGAGCAGTACTTC.

The genes are TRBV5-1 and TRBJ2-1; weak D call: TRBD2 (5 bases). From germline, CDR1 is SGHRS and CDR2 YFSETQ. V was pared by 1 base and J by 4 bases, with 9 bases between. The CDR3 length is 14 residues. The CDR3 DNA reads as TGCGCCAGCAGCTTGTCAGGACTTTACAATGAGCAGTTCTTC. Encoded protein: CASSLSGLYNEQFF.

This sequence joins TRBV2 and TRBJ2-7, with 8 nucleotides matching TRBD1. Germline trimming cut 1 base from V and 9 bases from J; bases unmatched to any gene: 8. Germline CDR1 SNHLY, CDR2 FYNNEI. The CDR3 has 14 amino acids. The CDR3 sequence is CASSEGTGHDWQYF. CDR3 nucleotide sequence: TGTGCCAGCAGTGAAGGGACAGGGCATGACTGGCAGTACTTC.

In DNA, the CDR3 is TGTGCCAGCAGCTTAGCGGCAGAGGCGCACGAGCAGTACTTC. Its translation is CASSLAAEAHEQYF. The chain joins TRBV7-6 to TRBJ2-7; D is unclear. This CDR3 comprises 14 residues. From germline, CDR1 is SGHVS and CDR2 FNYEAQ. The V and J ends lost 0 bases and 5 bases respectively, with 11 bases between them.

The V and J genes are TRBV5-1 and TRBJ2-5; a possible D gene is TRBD2 (7 bases). V was cut by 3 bases and J by 1 base, with 16 bases left in between. This CDR3 is built from 16 residues. Looked up from germline, CDR1 is SGHRS and CDR2 is YFSETQ. The CDR3 sequence is CASSWGGASGQETQYF. CDR3 DNA sequence: TGCGCCAGCAGCTGGGGGGGGGCTAGCGGCCAAGAGACCCAGTACTTC.

The chain joins TRBV5-1 to TRBJ1-1; 7 bases are shared with TRBD1. V lost 4 bases, J lost 4 bases, and 10 bases stayed unmatched. Germline assignment: CDR1 SGHRS and CDR2 YFSETQ. CDR3 length: 15 amino acids. The CDR3 region has the DNA TGCGCCAGCAGCGTTCCGAGAACAGGGGTCACTGAAGCTTTCTTT. Translating gives CASSVPRTGVTEAFF.

The rearrangement joins TRBV7-2 to TRBJ2-7; 10 nucleotides agree with TRBD1. From germline, CDR1 is SGHTA and CDR2 FQGNSA. The CDR3 extends over 15 amino acids. The junction had 7 bases not matched to a gene; V was cut back by 6 bases and J by 2 bases. This CDR3 is CASRNGTGAAYEQYF. DNA for the CDR3: TGTGCCAGCAGGAACGGGACAGGGGCTGCCTACGAGCAGTACTTC.

The chain carries TRBV30 and TRBJ1-3, with TRBD1 as a possible D gene (6 bases). This CDR3 spans 16 amino acids. Germline V gene lookup returns CDR1 GTSNPN and CDR2 SVGIG (reference sequence). Trimming took 0 bases from V and 5 from J, leaving 17 bases between them. CDR3 region: CAWSVSGGSGRNTIYF. CDR3 DNA: TGTGCCTGGAGTGTATCGGGGGGCTCCGGTCGAAACACCATATATTTT. Combining the CDR3 with reference TRBV30 and TRBJ1-3 gives the whole variable domain SQTIHQWPATLVQPVGSPLSLECTVEGTSNPNLYWYRQAAGRGLQLLFYSVGIGQISSEVPQNLSASRPQDRQFILSSKKLLLSDSGFYLCAWSVSGGSGRNTIYFGEGSWLTVV.

The gene calls are TRBV29-1 and TRBJ2-5; 7 bases are a match to TRBD1. V gave up 5 bases and J gave up 1 base; unmatched junction bases: 7. Germline CDR1 is SQVTM and CDR2 is ANQGSEA. This CDR3 comprises 14 residues. CDR3 residues: CSVRADRVQETQYF. The CDR3 nucleotides are TGCAGCGTTCGAGCTGACAGGGTCCAAGAGACCCAGTACTTC. Complete variable domain (other parts from reference TRBV29-1 and TRBJ2-5): SAVISQKPSRDICQRGTSLTIQCQVDSQVTMMFWYRQQPGQSLTLIATANQGSEATYESGFVIDKFPISRPNLTFSTLTVSNMSPEDSSIYLCSVRADRVQETQYFGPGTRLLVL.

This chain uses TRBV11-3 with TRBJ2-7; D might be TRBD2 (6 bases). Germline V gives CDR1 SGHNT, CDR2 YENEEA. The V end was cut by 5 bases, the J end by 2 bases, with 13 bases between. The CDR3 loop spans 14 amino acids. The CDR3 reads CASSGQGGPYEQYF. The DNA of the CDR3 is TGTGCCAGCAGCGGTCAGGGAGGACCCTACGAGCAGTACTTC.

The chain uses TRBV7-2 and TRBJ2-7, with D perhaps matching TRBD2 (5 bases). CDR3 length equals 13 residues. V was clipped by 3 bases and J by 7 bases, with 13 bases between them. The germline V gene encodes CDR1 SGHTA and CDR2 FQGNSA. The CDR3 spells CASSFDLSGEQYF. The CDR3 DNA is TGTGCCAGCAGCTTCGACCTCTCGGGGGAGCAGTACTTC.

This clone was picked up a small number of times. The chain joins TRBV2 to TRBJ1-4; D perhaps matches TRBD1 (5 bases). The germline V and J ends were trimmed by 4 bases and 8 bases, with 11 bases remaining between them. Germline-derived CDR1 and CDR2 are SNHLY and FYNNEI. The CDR3 contains 13 residues. The DNA for the CDR3 is TGTGCCAGCAGTGCGCAGGCAGGGGAAAAACTGTTTTTT. Its protein product is CASSAQAGEKLFF.

The genes are TRBV25-1 and TRBJ1-4; 10 positions agree with TRBD1. Germline CDR1 MGHDK, CDR2 SYGVNS. V shed 2 bases and J 1 base; nucleotides not matched to a gene: 7. This CDR3 comprises 18 residues. The CDR3 DNA reads as TGTGCCAGCAGTGAACTTCGACAGGGGGCTGGAACTAATGAAAAACTGTTTTTT. It encodes CASSELRQGAGTNEKLFF.

The chain couples TRBV10-1 to TRBJ2-1; 7 bases align to TRBD1. J gave up 0 bases and V 8 bases, and 13 bases lay outside the gene matches. Germline V lookup: CDR1 WNHNN, CDR2 SYGVQD (reference sequence). The CDR3 contains 17 residues. The DNA of the CDR3 is TGCGCCAGCGGTAGACGGGACAGCCCAAGCTCCTACAATGAGCAGTTCTTC. It codes for CASGRRDSPSSYNEQFF.

There are many counts of this clone. The identical CDR3 is also encoded by other nucleotide sequences in the sample. This sequence joins TRBV6-5 and TRBJ1-1; a weak D match, TRBD1 (5 bases). V lost 2 bases and J lost 3, with 10 bases in between. The V gene's germline CDR1 is MNHEY and CDR2 SVGAGI. This CDR3 spans 14 amino acids. The CDR3 DNA reads as TGTGCCAGCAGTTACAGGGGTGGGGACACTGAAGCTTTCTTT. Residues: CASSYRGGDTEAFF.

The DNA of the CDR3 is TGCGCCAGCAGCCTAGAACAGGGTTGGGCTTTCTTT. This codes for CASSLEQGWAFF. J is TRBJ1-1 and V is TRBV5-1; a possible D gene is TRBD1 (6 bases). CDR1 and CDR2 from the germline V gene are SGHRS and YFSETQ. V lost 4 bases and J lost 11, with 15 bases in between. This CDR3 is 12 amino acids long. Combining the CDR3 with reference TRBV5-1 and TRBJ1-1 gives the whole variable domain KAGVTQTPRYLIKTRGQQVTLSCSPISGHRSVSWYQQTPGQGLQFLFEYFSETQRNKGNFPGRFSGRQFSNSRSEMNVSTLELGDSALYLCASSLEQGWAFFGQGTRLTVV.